This T cell receptor beta chain is drawn from a study of cytotoxic CD8 clonotypes in ibrutinib-treated CLL. Worth noting for this clone: Its antigen is as yet unknown.

Clones were sequenced by immunoSEQ multiplex PCR, and TCRdb holds only the in-frame ones, with some missing. The sample yields about 160,000 clones, approximately 80% seen once. Findings and caveats of the study: Rising at ibrutinib response, clonality subsequently fell back toward baseline at progression.

Germline values: CDR1 MDHEN, CDR2 SYDVKM. J was trimmed by 5 bases and V by 0 bases; bases with no gene match: 6. The CDR3 covers 16 residues. The sequence was collected from a human donor with chronic lymphocytic leukemia. The rearrangement links TRBV28 to TRBJ1-5; 8 nucleotides agree with TRBD1. This material consisted of PBMCs, taken after 24 months of ibrutinib treatment. For the CDR3, the DNA is TGTGCCAGCAGTTTATGGACAGGGGATTCGGATCAGCCCCAGCATTTT. This encodes CASSLWTGDSDQPQHF.